The 5 T cell receptor beta chains below come from one sample, sequenced in a study of CD8 T cells in ankylosing spondylitis. TCRdb re-called the 5' RACE reads through MiXCR, storing one row per CDR3 protein. The sample has about 160,000 distinct CDR3 sequences; 9.8% are singletons. Sequences were obtained from blood, either unsorted or a sorted T cell fraction (not recorded which). All receptors come from a female donor with ankylosing spondylitis or in good health (not recorded which).

The rearrangement joins TRBV6-1 to TRBJ1-1; D is unresolved. Trimming removed 7 bases at V and 0 bases at J, with 12 bases between. CDR1 MNHNS and CDR2 SASEGT come from the germline V gene. The CDR3 contains 14 residues. The CDR3 reads CASTPHSLNTEAFF. The CDR3 region has the DNA TGTGCCAGCACCCCACACAGTTTGAACACTGAAGCTTTCTTT.

This clonotype occurred once. The chain uses TRBV5-2 and TRBJ2-2; the DNA was not used to check the table's D call, TRBD1. TRBV5-2 is noted as a pseudogene. This CDR3 is 12 amino acids long. CDR3 loop: CASFSGTGELFF. DNA for the CDR3: TGCGCCAGCTTCTCGGGAACCGGGGAGCTGTTTTTT.

This clonotype was seen only a few times. The chain has TRBV5-6 and TRBJ2-1; D is perhaps TRBD1 or TRBD2 (5 bases each). Trimming pared 2 bases from V and 9 bases from J, leaving 9 bases between. The CDR3 covers 12 residues. The germline V gene encodes CDR1 SGHDT and CDR2 YYEEEE. This chain's CDR3 is CASSFGTSEQFF. DNA of the CDR3: TGTGCCAGCAGCTTTGGGACGTCTGAGCAGTTCTTC.

The CDR3 region has the DNA TGTGCCAGCAGCGCCCGCCCAGCGGGAGTCACAGATACGCAGTATTTT. It is translated as CASSARPAGVTDTQYF. This sequence joins TRBV9 and TRBJ2-3, with TRBD2 matching over 8 bases. CDR1 SGDLS and CDR2 YYNGEE come from the germline V gene. The CDR3 is made up of 16 amino acids. J lost 2 bases, V lost 3 bases, and 8 bases had no gene match.

A few counts support this clonotype. The chain joins TRBV6-2 or TRBV6-3 to TRBJ2-7; D perhaps matches TRBD1 (5 bases). The germline V gene encodes CDR1 MNHEY and CDR2 SVGEGT. Trimming left V 0 bases short and J 1 base short, with 13 bases between. This CDR3 contains 16 residues. CDR3 in DNA: TGTGCCAGCAGTTACTCGGTCAGGGATTCTTCCTACGAGCAGTACTTC. It translates to CASSYSVRDSSYEQYF.